This T cell receptor (beta chain) derives from a study of blood T cells in healthy people across ages. Peripheral blood was drawn, approximately 9.4 milliliters per donor. The CDR3 loop spans 15 amino acids. The ends were cut back, 2 bases at V and 4 bases at J, with 15 bases in the middle. Looked up from germline, CDR1 is SQVTM and CDR2 is ANQGSEA. A second PCR of roughly 7 to 11 cycles used a sample-barcoded 5' primer and a J-beta primer mix. TCRdb independently ran MiXCR on the 5' RACE reads; one entry per CDR3 protein. The top ten hold approximately 17% of the sample, which has around 620,000 distinct CDR3 sequences, roughly 29% seen once.

Sequenced input: blood. This sequence was found in a woman aged 65 to 85 in good health. The chain joins TRBV29-1 to TRBJ1-3; no reliable D call. For the CDR3, the DNA is TGCAGCGTTGAATGTGCTCGAGGGAACGGAAACACCATATATTTT. It translates to CSVECARGNGNTIYF.